This is a list of T cell receptor beta chains from one sample in a study of PD-1 blockade in classical Hodgkin lymphoma. Only in-frame clones appear in the TCRdb table, and some are missing; sequencing was by immunoSEQ multiplex PCR. Among some 64,000 clones listed, around 88% were seen once. This specimen consisted of peripheral blood mononuclear cells (PBMCs), obtained at baseline. Receptors originate from a human donor with classical Hodgkin lymphoma. Both conserved end residues are part of each CDR3. The D gene is left open where the match is weak. Only some rows state a clone size, as once, few, many or a class for expanded clones.

j_call v_call d_call clone_size cdr3_nt cdr3_aa
TRBJ2-2 TRBV4-2 TRBD2 . TGTGCCAGCAGCCAAGTTGGTAGCGGGGGCACCGGGGAGCTGTTTTTT CASSQVGSGGTGELFF
TRBJ2-7 TRBV4-2 TRBD2 . TGTGCCAGCAGGCCCGTCTCTAGCGGGGGCTACGAGCAGTACTTC CASRPVSSGGYEQYF
TRBJ2-1 TRBV7-6 TRBD2 . TGTGCCAGCAGCCCGGGGACTAGCTTGTACAATGAGCAGTTCTTC CASSPGTSLYNEQFF
TRBJ2-3 TRBV7-2 . . TGTGCCAGCACCACCCCGAGCACAGATACGCAGTATTTT CASTTPSTDTQYF
TRBJ2-5 TRBV7-2 . . TGTGCCAGCAGCCGAGGGGGGGGCCGAGAGACCCAGTACTTC CASSRGGGRETQYF
TRBJ2-5 TRBV11-2 . . TGTGCCACTCCGGAGGAGGGGGAGCAAGAGACCCAGTACTTC CATPEEGEQETQYF
TRBJ1-5 TRBV7-9 . . TGTGCCAGCAGCTTCCCCAATCAGCCCCAGCATTTT CASSFPNQPQHF
TRBJ2-5 TRBV7-2 TRBD2 once TGTGCCAGCAGCTTACTAGCGGGGGGGCAAGAGACCCAGTACTTC CASSLLAGGQETQYF
TRBJ1-1 TRBV6-5 TRBD1 . TGTGCCAGCAAGAGGGGGCGGGGGACTGAAGCTTTCTTT CASKRGRGTEAFF
TRBJ1-1 TRBV2 . . TGTGCCAGCAGTGAAGACAGGATGAACACTGAAGCTTTCTTT CASSEDRMNTEAFF
TRBJ2-3 TRBV27 . once TGTGCCAGCAGTTTATGGATCTGGGCGCAGCCTAGCACAGATACGCAGTATTTT CASSLWIWAQPSTDTQYF
TRBJ2-7 TRBV2 . . TGTGCCAGCAGTTGGGGACACGGAAAACGCTACGAGCAGTACTTC CASSWGHGKRYEQYF